This T cell receptor (beta chain) was sequenced in a study of CD8+ T cells in alopecia areata. RNA extraction was followed by reverse transcription into cDNA, which acted as the sequencing template. The repertoire was sequenced with immunoSEQ multiplex PCR; TCRdb's copy has only in-frame clones and lacks some. This sample yields 110,000 or so clones, of which around 54% are seen a single time; 3% to 3.5% belongs to the top ten. Germline V gives CDR1 SQVTM, CDR2 ANQGSEA. The CDR3 contains 14 residues. The V segment lost 1 base and the J segment 8 bases; nucleotides outside the gene matches: 9. The sample's treatment: oral pan-JAK inhibitor, 5-10 mg twice daily.

The V call is TRBV29-1, the J call TRBJ1-2; 8 bases line up with TRBD1. This specimen was CD4+ T cells sorted from blood, taken at week 24, from a patient treated with tofacitinib. This sequence originates from a human donor with alopecia areata. The CDR3 reads CSVEGLVRTGGYTF. CDR3 bases: TGCAGCGTTGAAGGCCTCGTACGGACAGGGGGCTACACCTTC.